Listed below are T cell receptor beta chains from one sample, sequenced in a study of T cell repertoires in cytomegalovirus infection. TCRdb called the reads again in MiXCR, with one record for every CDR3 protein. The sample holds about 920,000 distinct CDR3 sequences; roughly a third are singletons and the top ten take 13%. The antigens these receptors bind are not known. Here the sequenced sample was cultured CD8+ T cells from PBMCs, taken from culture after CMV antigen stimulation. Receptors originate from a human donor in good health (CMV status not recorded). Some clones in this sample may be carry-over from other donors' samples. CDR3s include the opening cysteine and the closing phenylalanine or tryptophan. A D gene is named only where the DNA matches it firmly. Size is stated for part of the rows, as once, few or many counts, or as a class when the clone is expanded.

CDR3: CASSPQGQGEGEQFF
size: .
V: TRBV5-6
J: TRBJ2-1
D: TRBD1

CDR3: CASSLVQPGAYEQYF
size: few
V: TRBV11-2
J: TRBJ2-7
D: .

CDR3: CASRPTGQGNEQFF
size: few
V: TRBV7-6
J: TRBJ2-1
D: TRBD1

CDR3: CASSLAGPTGPTEAFF
size: .
V: TRBV28
J: TRBJ1-1
D: TRBD1

CDR3: CASSLIWTGADYGYTF
size: .
V: TRBV7-4
J: TRBJ1-2
D: TRBD1

CDR3: CASNEAGGPYNEQFF
size: many
V: TRBV6-1
J: TRBJ2-1
D: TRBD2

CDR3: CASSFVVSTDTQYF
size: .
V: TRBV27
J: TRBJ2-3
D: .

CDR3: CASSPSLLNTEAFF
size: few
V: TRBV4-1
J: TRBJ1-1
D: .

CDR3: CASSSGTGLIHGYTF
size: .
V: TRBV5-6
J: TRBJ1-2
D: TRBD1

CDR3: CASRRGSSYNEQFF
size: few
V: TRBV7-8
J: TRBJ2-1
D: TRBD2

CDR3: CASSFTGTGANVLTF
size: few
V: TRBV5-8
J: TRBJ2-6
D: .

CDR3: CASGTPLGGGNGYTF
size: .
V: TRBV28
J: TRBJ1-2
D: .

CDR3: CASRQFMNTEAFF
size: .
V: TRBV6-5
J: TRBJ1-1
D: .

CDR3: CASTLHGRDTDTQYF
size: .
V: TRBV6-5
J: TRBJ2-3
D: .

CDR3: CASSYVAGVSDTQYF
size: .
V: TRBV6-6
J: TRBJ2-3
D: TRBD2

CDR3: CASSLTGLAGELFF
size: few
V: TRBV7-6
J: TRBJ2-2
D: TRBD1

CDR3: CASSPKGGGRETQYF
size: few
V: TRBV7-9
J: TRBJ2-5
D: .

CDR3: CASSVGGFNEQFF
size: few
V: TRBV27
J: TRBJ2-1
D: .

CDR3: CASSPIGQIQETQYF
size: .
V: TRBV4-1
J: TRBJ2-5
D: .

CDR3: CAISDVRQYTDTQYF
size: .
V: TRBV10-3
J: TRBJ2-3
D: .

CDR3: CASSSKEPYLGANVLTF
size: few
V: TRBV6-5
J: TRBJ2-6
D: .

CDR3: CAIKIGLAGGDSYNEQFF
size: few
V: TRBV10-3
J: TRBJ2-1
D: TRBD2

CDR3: CASSQDRRQGSDGYTF
size: .
V: TRBV4-3
J: TRBJ1-2
D: TRBD1

CDR3: CATSDLHAEKLFF
size: .
V: TRBV24-1
J: TRBJ1-4
D: .

CDR3: CASNPGGARGYTF
size: many
V: TRBV7-9
J: TRBJ1-2
D: .

CDR3: CASSHQSPEAFF
size: .
V: TRBV4-1
J: TRBJ1-1
D: .

CDR3: CASSLVPGADTQYF
size: many
V: TRBV7-7
J: TRBJ2-3
D: .

CDR3: CASSEAVADEQETQYF
size: few
V: TRBV2
J: TRBJ2-5
D: .

CDR3: CASSQDEDRAFLTGELFF
size: few
V: TRBV14
J: TRBJ2-2
D: TRBD1

CDR3: CAISYDSSYEQYF
size: .
V: TRBV10-3
J: TRBJ2-7
D: .

CDR3: CASINPATGFMNTEAFF
size: many
V: TRBV7-2
J: TRBJ1-1
D: .

CDR3: CASRPWEGSEKLFF
size: few
V: TRBV6-5
J: TRBJ1-4
D: .

CDR3: CASSLMYSNQPQHF
size: .
V: TRBV5-6
J: TRBJ1-5
D: .

CDR3: CVSRTGGKNIQYF
size: .
V: TRBV7-6
J: TRBJ2-4
D: .

CDR3: CASSQVGGLAGVDTQYF
size: .
V: TRBV4-3
J: TRBJ2-3
D: TRBD2

CDR3: CSARETGEPEAFF
size: few
V: TRBV20-1
J: TRBJ1-1
D: TRBD1

CDR3: CASSVEGGVGDTQYF
size: .
V: TRBV9
J: TRBJ2-3
D: .

CDR3: CATSDRDSYNEQFF
size: once
V: TRBV15
J: TRBJ2-1
D: TRBD1

CDR3: CASSQLGRGPDTQYF
size: .
V: TRBV4-1
J: TRBJ2-3
D: .

CDR3: CASSPRLSYGYTF
size: .
V: TRBV7-6
J: TRBJ1-2
D: .

CDR3: CASNADLQAETGELFF
size: .
V: TRBV2
J: TRBJ2-2
D: .

CDR3: CASSLFQGGTEAFF
size: .
V: TRBV7-8
J: TRBJ1-1
D: TRBD1

CDR3: CASSMGIEEGIQPQHF
size: few
V: TRBV19
J: TRBJ1-5
D: .

CDR3: CASSIGVSEAFF
size: few
V: TRBV19
J: TRBJ1-1
D: .